These T cell receptor beta chains were read from a single sample in a study of blood T cell repertoires in COVID-19. Sequenced by immunoSEQ multiplex PCR; TCRdb stores in-frame clones only, minus some. The data contain 100,000 or so clones, more than 90% of them singletons. Sample: peripheral blood. The receptor source for this set is a man aged 65 to 85 with acute or convalescent COVID-19. The CDR3 runs from the conserved cysteine through the conserved F or W.

j_call v_call cdr3_aa
TRBJ1-2 TRBV6-6 CASRTGDGYTF
TRBJ2-1 TRBV6-5 CASSYWAGGFNEQFF
TRBJ1-4 TRBV10-2 CASMREGRAVSNEKLFF
TRBJ1-2 TRBV19 CASSPTGGAYGYTF
TRBJ1-3 TRBV4-3 CASSKQGLTLYF
TRBJ2-7 TRBV12-3/TRBV12-4 CASSLSIYEQYF
TRBJ1-2 TRBV6-5 CASSYSVRERYGYTF
TRBJ1-1 TRBV18 CASSPWGHSNTEAFF
TRBJ1-6 TRBV4-2 CASSQVEAWNNSPLHF
TRBJ2-7 TRBV20-1 CSASRLAGDKSYEQYF
TRBJ1-6 TRBV19 CASRTRTGYNSPLHF
TRBJ2-6 TRBV19 CASIRGGGANVLTF
TRBJ2-1 TRBV27 CASSPTGFEQFF
TRBJ2-3 TRBV10-3 CAISELGRQTDTQYF
TRBJ1-3 TRBV7-9 CASSLEITGAGNTIYF
TRBJ2-7 TRBV6-5 CASSYTALADSYEQYF
TRBJ2-1 TRBV20-1 CSASSGRARGEQFF
TRBJ2-1 TRBV6-6 CASSKGLSTYNEQFF
TRBJ2-7 TRBV6-5 CASSLEGYEQYF
TRBJ1-2 TRBV3-1/TRBV3-2 CASSGTGGGGYTF
TRBJ2-2 TRBV11-3 CASSPLETGELFF
TRBJ2-3 TRBV7-2 CASSLGTGTDTQYF
TRBJ2-7 TRBV6-5 CASSYVERGEQYF
TRBJ1-5 TRBV27 CASSPDRGNQPQHF
TRBJ1-4 TRBV27 CASSPRTNEKLFF
TRBJ2-6 TRBV19 CASGRTGDGANVLTF
TRBJ1-4 TRBV13 CASIHENEKLFF